This record covers a single TCR beta chain. Its specificity is unknown. One end of the junction does not line up with germline, which may come from a read error. There were healthy Caucasian individuals from Russia, aged 6 to 90, serving as donors. Next came a second PCR, run for roughly 6 to 11 cycles, which used a sample-barcoded 5' primer along with a J-beta primer mix. TCRdb reprocessed the 5' RACE reads via MiXCR and lists one record per CDR3 protein. The table records roughly 1.9 million distinct CDR3 sequences, 39% of them present only once. The data originate from a study of blood T cells in healthy people across ages. CDR1 MNHEY and CDR2 SVGEGT come from the germline V gene. The CDR3 consists of 15 residues. Study findings and constraints: Age brought a roughly linear fall in TCR beta diversity measured per million T cells.

This TCR came from a human donor in good health. The chain employs TRBV6-2 or TRBV6-3 and TRBJ1-1; 8 bases map to TRBD1. The sequencing sample was made of blood. The CDR3 protein is CAGSKTGEMNTEAFF. In nucleotides, the CDR3 is TGTGCCGGCAGTAAGACAGGGGAAATGAACACTGAAGCTTTCTTT.